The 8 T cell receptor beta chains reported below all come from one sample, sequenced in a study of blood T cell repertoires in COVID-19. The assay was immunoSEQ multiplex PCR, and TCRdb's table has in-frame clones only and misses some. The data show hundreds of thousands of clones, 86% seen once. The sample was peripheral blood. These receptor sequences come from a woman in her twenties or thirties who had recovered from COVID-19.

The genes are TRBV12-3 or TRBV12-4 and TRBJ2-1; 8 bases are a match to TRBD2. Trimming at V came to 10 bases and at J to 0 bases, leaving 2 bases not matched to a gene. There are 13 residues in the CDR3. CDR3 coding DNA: TGTGCCACCCGGGGGGGCTCCTACAATGAGCAGTTCTTC. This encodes CATRGGSYNEQFF.

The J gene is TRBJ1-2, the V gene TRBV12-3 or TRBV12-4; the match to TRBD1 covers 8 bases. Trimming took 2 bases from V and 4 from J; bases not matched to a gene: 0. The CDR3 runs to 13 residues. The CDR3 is CASSLTGGYGYTF. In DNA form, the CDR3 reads TGTGCCAGCAGTTTAACAGGGGGCTATGGCTACACCTTC.

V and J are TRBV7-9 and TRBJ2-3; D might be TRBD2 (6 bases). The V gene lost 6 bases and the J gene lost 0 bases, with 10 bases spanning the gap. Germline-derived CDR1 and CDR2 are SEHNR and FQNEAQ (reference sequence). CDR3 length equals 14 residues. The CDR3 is CASSMEGSTDTQYF. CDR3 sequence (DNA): TGTGCCAGCAGTATGGAGGGGAGCACAGATACGCAGTATTTT.

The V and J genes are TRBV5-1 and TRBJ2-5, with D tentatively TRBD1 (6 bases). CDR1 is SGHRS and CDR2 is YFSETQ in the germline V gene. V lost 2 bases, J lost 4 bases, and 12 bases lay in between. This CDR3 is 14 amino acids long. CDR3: CASSLRWGLETQYF. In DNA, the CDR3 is TGCGCCAGCAGCTTACGGTGGGGGCTAGAGACCCAGTACTTC.

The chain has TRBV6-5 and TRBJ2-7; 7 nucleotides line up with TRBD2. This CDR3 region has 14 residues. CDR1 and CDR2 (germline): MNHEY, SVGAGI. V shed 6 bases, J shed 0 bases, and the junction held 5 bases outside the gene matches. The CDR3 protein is CASRKRDRSYEQYF. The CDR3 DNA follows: TGTGCCAGCAGAAAGCGGGACCGCTCCTACGAGCAGTACTTC.

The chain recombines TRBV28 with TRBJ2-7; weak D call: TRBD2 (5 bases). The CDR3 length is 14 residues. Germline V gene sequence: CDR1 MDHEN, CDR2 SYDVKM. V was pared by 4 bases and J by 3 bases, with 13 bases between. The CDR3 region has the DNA TGTGCCAGCAGTTCCCCCGGGGAAGGCTACGAGCAGTACTTC. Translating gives CASSSPGEGYEQYF. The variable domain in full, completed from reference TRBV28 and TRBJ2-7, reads DVKVTQSSRYLVKRTGEKVFLECVQDMDHENMFWYRQDPGLGLRLIYFSYDVKMKEKGDIPEGYSVSREKKERFSLILESASTNQTSMYLCASSSPGEGYEQYFGPGTRLTVT.

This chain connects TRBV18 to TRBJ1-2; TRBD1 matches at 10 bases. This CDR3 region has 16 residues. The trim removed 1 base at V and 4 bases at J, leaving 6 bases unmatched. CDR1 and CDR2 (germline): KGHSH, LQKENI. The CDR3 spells CASSPLGTGASYGYTF. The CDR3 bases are TGTGCCAGCTCACCACTCGGGACAGGGGCTAGCTATGGCTACACCTTC.

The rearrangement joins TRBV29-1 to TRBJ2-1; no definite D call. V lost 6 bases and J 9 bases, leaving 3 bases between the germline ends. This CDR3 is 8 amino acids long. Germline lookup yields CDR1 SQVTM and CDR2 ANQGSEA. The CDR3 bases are TGCAGCGTGAGTGAGCAGTTCTTC. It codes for CSVSEQFF.